This T cell receptor beta chain came from a study of shared clonotypes between healthy human individuals. Study background: Plates per donor: three CD4 naive, three CD4 memory, two CD8 naive, one CD8 memory. The study, taken as a whole, reports: Sequencing depth was expected to affect clonotype sharing among donors.

From CD4+ cells came CD45RA+ naive and CD45RA-negative memory subsets. V shed 10 bases and J shed 0 bases, with 18 bases lying between them. CDR1 ENHRY and CDR2 SYGVKD come from the germline V gene. This CDR3 comprises 15 residues. Turning to this clone: Its cognate antigen is unknown.

An assay was performed, and its level was deep. Assay used: immunoSEQ multiplex PCR; TCRdb lists only in-frame clones, some missing. This table has 1,400,000 or so clones, around 98.5% appearing once. The rearrangement joins TRBV10-3 to TRBJ1-1; no clear D. This TCR was sampled from a man aged 25 to 40 in good health. Material for sequencing was naive CD4+ T cells sorted from blood. Subset reported: CD45RA+ positively selected. CDR3 nucleotide sequence: TGTGCCACACAACATCCTAAGGGTTTGAACACTGAAGCTTTCTTT. It codes for CATQHPKGLNTEAFF.